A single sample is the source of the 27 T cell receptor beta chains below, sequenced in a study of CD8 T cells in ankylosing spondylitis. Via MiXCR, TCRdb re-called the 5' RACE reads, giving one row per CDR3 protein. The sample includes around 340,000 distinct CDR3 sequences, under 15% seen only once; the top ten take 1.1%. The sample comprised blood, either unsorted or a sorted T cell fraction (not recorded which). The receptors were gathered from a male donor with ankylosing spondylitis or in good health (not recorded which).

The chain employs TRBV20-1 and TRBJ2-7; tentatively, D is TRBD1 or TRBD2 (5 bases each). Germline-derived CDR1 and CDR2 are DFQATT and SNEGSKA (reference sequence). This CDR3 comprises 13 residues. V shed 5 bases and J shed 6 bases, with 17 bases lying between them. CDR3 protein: CSAAPGARPEQYF. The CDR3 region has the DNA TGCAGTGCTGCTCCCGGGGCTCGGCCCGAGCAGTACTTC.

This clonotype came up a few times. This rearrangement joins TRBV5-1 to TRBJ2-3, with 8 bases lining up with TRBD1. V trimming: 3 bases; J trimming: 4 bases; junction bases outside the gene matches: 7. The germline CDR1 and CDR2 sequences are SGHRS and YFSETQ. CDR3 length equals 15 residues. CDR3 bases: TGCGCCAGCAGCTCAACTGGACAGGGTGCAGATACGCAGTATTTT. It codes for CASSSTGQGADTQYF.

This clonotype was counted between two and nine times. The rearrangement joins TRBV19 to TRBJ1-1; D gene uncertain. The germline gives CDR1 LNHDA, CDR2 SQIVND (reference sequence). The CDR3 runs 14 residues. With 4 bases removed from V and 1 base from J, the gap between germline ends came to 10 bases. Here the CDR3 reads CASSKQRENTEAFF. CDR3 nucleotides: TGTGCCAGTAGTAAACAGAGGGAGAACACTGAAGCTTTCTTT. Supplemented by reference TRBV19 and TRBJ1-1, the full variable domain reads DGGITQSPKYLFRKEGQNVTLSCEQNLNHDAMYWYRQDPGQGLRLIYYSQIVNDFQKGDIAEGYSVSREKKESFPLTVTSAQKNPTAFYLCASSKQRENTEAFFGQGTRLTVV.

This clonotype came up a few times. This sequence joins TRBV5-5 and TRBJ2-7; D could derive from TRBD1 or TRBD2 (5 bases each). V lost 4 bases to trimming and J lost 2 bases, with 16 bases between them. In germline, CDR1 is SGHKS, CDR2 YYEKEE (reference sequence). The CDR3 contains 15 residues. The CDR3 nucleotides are TGTGCCAGCAGCCTTGGGGCGGATAGCGCCTACGAGCAGTACTTC. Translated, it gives CASSLGADSAYEQYF.

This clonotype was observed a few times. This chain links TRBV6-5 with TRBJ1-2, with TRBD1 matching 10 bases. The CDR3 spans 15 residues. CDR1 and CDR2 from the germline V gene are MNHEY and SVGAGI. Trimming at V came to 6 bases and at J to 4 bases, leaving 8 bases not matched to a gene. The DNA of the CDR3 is TGTGCCAGCAGCTACAAGGACAGGGGGAGCTATGGCTACACCTTC. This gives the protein CASSYKDRGSYGYTF.

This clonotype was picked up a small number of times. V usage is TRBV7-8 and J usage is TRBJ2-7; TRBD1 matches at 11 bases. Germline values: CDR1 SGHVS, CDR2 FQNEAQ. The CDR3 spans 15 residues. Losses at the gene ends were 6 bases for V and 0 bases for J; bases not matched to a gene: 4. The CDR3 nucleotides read TGTGCCAGCAGGCGGGACAGGGGGACCTCCTACGAGCAGTACTTC. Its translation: CASRRDRGTSYEQYF.

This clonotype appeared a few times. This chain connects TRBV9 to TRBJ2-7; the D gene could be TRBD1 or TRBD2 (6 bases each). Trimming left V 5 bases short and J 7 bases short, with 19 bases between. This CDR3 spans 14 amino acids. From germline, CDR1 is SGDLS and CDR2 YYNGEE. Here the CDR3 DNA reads TGTGCCAGCAGAAGGGACTCTCGAGGGGGGGAGCAGTACTTC. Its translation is CASRRDSRGGEQYF.

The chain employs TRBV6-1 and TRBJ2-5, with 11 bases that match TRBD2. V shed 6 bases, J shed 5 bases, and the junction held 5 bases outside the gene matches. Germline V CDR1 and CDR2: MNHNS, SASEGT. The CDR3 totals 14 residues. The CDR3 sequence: CASSRSGRAETQYF. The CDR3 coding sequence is TGTGCCAGCAGCCGTAGCGGGAGGGCGGAGACCCAGTACTTC.

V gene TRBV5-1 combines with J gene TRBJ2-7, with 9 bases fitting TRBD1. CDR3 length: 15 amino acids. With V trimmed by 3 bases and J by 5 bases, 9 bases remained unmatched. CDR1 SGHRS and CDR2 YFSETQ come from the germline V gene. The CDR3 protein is CASSWALTGGDEQYF. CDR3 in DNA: TGCGCCAGCAGCTGGGCCTTAACAGGGGGCGACGAGCAGTACTTC.

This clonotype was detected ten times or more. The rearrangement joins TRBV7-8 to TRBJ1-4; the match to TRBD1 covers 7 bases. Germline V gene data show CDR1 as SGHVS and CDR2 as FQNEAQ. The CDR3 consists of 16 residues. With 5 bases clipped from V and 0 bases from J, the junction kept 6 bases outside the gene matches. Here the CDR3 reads CASSLRGPATNEKLFF. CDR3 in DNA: TGTGCCAGCAGCCTGAGGGGGCCGGCAACTAATGAAAAACTGTTTTTT. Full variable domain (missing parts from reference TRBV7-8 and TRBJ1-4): GAGVSQSPRYKVAKRGQDVALRCDPISGHVSLFWYQQALGQGPEFLTYFQNEAQLDKSGLPSDRFFAERPEGSVSTLKIQRTQQEDSAVYLCASSLRGPATNEKLFFGSGTQLSVL.

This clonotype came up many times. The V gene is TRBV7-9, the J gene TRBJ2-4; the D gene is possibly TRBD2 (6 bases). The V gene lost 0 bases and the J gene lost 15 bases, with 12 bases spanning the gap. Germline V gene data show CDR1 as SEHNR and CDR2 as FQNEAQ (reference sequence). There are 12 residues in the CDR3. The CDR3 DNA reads TGTGCCAGCAGCTTAGCGGGGAGTAGCGGGTACTTC. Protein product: CASSLAGSSGYF.

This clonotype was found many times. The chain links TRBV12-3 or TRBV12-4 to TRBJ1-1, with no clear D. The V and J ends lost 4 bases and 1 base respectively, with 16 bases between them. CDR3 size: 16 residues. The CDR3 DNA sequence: TGTGCCAGCAGTTCACAGTCCCCCGGGTCGAACACTGAAGCTTTCTTT. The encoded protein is CASSSQSPGSNTEAFF.

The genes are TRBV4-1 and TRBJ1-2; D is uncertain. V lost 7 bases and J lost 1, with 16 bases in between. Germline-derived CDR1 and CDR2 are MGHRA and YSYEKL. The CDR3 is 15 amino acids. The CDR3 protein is CASKDGFSGNYGYTF. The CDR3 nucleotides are TGCGCCAGCAAGGACGGCTTCTCCGGTAACTATGGCTACACCTTC.

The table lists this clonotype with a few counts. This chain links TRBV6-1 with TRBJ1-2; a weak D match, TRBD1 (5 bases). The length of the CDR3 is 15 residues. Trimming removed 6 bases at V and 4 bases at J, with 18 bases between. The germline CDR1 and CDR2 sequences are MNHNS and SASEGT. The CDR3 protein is CASRRDFSSLYGYTF. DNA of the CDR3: TGTGCCAGCAGAAGGGACTTCTCATCCCTCTATGGCTACACCTTC.

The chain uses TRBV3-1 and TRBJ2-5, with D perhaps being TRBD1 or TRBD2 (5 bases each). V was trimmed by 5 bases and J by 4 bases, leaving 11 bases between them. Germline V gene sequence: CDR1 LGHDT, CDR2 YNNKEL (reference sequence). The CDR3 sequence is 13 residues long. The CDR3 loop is CASSGGRAETQYF. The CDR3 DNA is TGTGCCAGCAGCGGGGGACGGGCAGAGACCCAGTACTTC.

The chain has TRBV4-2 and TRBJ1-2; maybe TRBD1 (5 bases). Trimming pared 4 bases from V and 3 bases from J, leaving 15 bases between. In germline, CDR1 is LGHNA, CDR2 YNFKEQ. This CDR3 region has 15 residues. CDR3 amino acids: CASSPRALSDYGYTF. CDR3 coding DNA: TGTGCCAGCAGCCCCAGGGCCTTAAGCGACTATGGCTACACCTTC.

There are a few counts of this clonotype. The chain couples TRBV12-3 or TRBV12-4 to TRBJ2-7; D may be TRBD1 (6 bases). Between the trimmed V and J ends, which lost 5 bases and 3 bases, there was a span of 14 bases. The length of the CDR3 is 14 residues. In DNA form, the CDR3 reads TGTGCCAGCAGTCCACAGGGTTGGGGCTACGAGCAGTACTTC. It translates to CASSPQGWGYEQYF.

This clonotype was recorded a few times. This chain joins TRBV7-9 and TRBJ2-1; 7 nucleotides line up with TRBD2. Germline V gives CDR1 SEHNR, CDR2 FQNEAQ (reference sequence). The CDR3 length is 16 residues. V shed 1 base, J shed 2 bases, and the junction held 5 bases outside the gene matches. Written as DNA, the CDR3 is TGTGCCAGCAGCTTAGTGGGGGGGGTCGCCTACAATGAGCAGTTCTTC. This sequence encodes CASSLVGGVAYNEQFF.

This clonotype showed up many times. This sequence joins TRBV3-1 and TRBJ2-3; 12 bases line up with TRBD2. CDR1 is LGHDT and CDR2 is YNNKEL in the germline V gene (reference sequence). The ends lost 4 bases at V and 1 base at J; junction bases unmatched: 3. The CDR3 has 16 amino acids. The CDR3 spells CASSLRTSGGTDTQYF. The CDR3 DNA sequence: TGTGCCAGCAGCCTTCGGACTAGCGGGGGCACAGATACGCAGTATTTT.

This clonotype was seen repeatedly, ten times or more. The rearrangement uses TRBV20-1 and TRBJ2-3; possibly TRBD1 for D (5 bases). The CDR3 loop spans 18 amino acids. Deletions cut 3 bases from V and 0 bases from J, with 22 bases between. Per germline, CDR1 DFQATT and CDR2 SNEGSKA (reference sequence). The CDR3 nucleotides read TGCAGTGCTAGTCCCAATATGGGGCAGCCGTTAAGCACAGATACGCAGTATTTT. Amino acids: CSASPNMGQPLSTDTQYF.

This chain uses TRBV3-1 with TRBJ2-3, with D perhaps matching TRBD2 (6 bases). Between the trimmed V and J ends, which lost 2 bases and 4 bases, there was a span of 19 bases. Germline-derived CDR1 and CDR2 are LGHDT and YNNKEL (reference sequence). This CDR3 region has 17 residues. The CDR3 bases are TGTGCCAGCAGCCAACGTAGCAGCGGGCAGAGGGCAGATACGCAGTATTTT. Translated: CASSQRSSGQRADTQYF.

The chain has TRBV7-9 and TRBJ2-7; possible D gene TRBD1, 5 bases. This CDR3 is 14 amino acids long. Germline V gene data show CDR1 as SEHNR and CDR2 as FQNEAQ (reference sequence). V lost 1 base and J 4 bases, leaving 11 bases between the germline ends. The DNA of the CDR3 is TGTGCCAGCAGCTTAGAAGGGGATAGATACGAGCAGTACTTC. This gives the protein CASSLEGDRYEQYF.

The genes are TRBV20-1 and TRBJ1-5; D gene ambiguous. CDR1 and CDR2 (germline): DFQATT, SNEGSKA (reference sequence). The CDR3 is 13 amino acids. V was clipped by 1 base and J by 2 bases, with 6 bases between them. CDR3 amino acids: CSARGRGNQPQHF. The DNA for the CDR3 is TGCAGTGCTAGAGGGAGAGGCAATCAGCCCCAGCATTTT.

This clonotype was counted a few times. The CDR3 sequence: CASRTTSGSSYEQYF. The CDR3 DNA reads as TGCGCCAGCCGTACGACTAGCGGGAGTTCCTACGAGCAGTACTTC. This rearrangement joins TRBV5-1 to TRBJ2-7; 12 nucleotides agree with TRBD2. V shed 7 bases, J shed 1 base, and the junction held 6 bases outside the gene matches. The CDR3 sequence is 15 residues long. Germline values: CDR1 SGHRS, CDR2 YFSETQ.

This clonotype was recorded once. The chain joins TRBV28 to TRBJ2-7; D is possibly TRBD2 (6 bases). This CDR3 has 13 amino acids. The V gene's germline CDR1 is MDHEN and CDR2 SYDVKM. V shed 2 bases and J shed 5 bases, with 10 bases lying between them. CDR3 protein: CASSLGDWNEQYF. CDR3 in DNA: TGTGCCAGCAGTTTAGGGGACTGGAACGAGCAGTACTTC.

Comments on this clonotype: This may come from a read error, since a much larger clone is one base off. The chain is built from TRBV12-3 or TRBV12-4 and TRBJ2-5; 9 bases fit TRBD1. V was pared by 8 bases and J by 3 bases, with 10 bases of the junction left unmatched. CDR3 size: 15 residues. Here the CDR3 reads CASGRSGTGKETQYF. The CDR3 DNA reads TGTGCCAGCGGTCGCAGCGGGACAGGGAAAGAGACCCAGTACTTC.

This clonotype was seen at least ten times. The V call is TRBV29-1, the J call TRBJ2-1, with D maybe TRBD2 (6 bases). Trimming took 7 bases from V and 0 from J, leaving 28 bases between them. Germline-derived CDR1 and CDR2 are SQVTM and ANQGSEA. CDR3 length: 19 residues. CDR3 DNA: TGCAGCGCCAAAAGCCGGGACTCCTCCCCCTTGAGCTCCTACAATGAGCAGTTCTTC. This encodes CSAKSRDSSPLSSYNEQFF.